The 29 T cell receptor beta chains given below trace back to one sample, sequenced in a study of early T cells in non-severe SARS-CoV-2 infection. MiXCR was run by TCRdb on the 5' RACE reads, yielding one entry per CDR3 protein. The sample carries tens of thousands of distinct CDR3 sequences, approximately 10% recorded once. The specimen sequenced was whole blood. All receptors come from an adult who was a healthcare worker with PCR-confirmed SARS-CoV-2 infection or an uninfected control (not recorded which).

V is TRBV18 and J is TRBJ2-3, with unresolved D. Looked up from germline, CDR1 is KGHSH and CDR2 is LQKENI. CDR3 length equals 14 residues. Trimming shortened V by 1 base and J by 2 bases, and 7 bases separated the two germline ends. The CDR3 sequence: CASSPRRTTDTQYF. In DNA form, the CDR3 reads TGTGCCAGCTCACCACGGCGGACCACAGATACGCAGTATTTT.

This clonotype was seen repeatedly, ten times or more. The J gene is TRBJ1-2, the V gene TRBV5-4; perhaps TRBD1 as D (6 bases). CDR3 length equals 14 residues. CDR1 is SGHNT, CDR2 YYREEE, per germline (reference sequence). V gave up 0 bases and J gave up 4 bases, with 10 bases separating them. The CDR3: CASSLAGGSYGYTF. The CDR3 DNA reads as TGTGCCAGCAGCTTGGCTGGGGGCAGCTATGGCTACACCTTC.

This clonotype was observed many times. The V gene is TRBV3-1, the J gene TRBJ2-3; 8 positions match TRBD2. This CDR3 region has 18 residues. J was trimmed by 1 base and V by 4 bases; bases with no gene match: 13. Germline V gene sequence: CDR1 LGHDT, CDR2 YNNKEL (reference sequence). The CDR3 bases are TGTGCCAGCAGCCCCCCCATCGGGGGGGCCTTTGGCACAGATACGCAGTATTTT. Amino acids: CASSPPIGGAFGTDTQYF.

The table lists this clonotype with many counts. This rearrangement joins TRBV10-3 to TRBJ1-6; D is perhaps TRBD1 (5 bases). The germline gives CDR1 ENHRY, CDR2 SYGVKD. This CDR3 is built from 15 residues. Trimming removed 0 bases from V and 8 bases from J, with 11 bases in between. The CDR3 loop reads CAISESVGVDSPLHF. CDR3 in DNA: TGTGCCATCAGTGAGTCGGTAGGGGTTGATTCACCCCTCCACTTT.

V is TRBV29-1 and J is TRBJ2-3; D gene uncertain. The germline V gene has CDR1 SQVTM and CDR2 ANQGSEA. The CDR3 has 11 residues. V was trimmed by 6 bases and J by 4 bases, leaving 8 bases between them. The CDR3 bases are TGCAGCGTGTATGACTCAGATACGCAGTATTTT. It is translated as CSVYDSDTQYF.

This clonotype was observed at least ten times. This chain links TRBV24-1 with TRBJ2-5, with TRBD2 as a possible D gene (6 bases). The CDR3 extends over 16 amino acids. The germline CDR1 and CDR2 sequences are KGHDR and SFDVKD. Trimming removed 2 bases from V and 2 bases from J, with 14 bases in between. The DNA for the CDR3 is TGTGCCACCAGTGATTGGGGGGAAGCCGGACAAGAGACCCAGTACTTC. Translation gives CATSDWGEAGQETQYF.

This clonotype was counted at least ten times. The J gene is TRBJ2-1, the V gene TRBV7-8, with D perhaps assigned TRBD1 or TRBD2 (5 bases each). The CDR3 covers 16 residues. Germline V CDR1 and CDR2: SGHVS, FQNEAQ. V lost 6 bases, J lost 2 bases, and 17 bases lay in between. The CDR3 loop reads CASSRNRDATYNEQFF. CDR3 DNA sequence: TGTGCCAGCAGTAGAAACCGGGACGCAACCTACAATGAGCAGTTCTTC.

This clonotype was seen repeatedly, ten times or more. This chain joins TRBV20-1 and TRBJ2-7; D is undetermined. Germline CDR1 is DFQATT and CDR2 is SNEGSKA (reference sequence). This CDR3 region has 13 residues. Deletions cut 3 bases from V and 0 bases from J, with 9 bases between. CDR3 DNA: TGCAGTGCTAGCCGTGGGGACTCCTACGAGCAGTACTTC. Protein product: CSASRGDSYEQYF.

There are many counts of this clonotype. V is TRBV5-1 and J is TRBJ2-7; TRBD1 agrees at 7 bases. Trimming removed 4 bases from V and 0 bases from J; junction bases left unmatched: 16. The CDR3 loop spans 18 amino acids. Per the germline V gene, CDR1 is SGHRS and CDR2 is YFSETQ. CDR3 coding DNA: TGCGCCAGCAGCCCAGCCTCCCCCGGGACAGCGACCTCCTACGAGCAGTACTTC. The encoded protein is CASSPASPGTATSYEQYF.

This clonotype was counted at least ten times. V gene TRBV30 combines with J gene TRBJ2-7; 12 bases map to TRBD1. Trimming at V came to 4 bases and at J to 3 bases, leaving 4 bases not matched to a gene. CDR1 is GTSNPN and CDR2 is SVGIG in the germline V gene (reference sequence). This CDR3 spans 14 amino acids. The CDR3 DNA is TGTGCCTGGATGGGACAGGGGGCCGTCTACGAGCAGTACTTC. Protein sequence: CAWMGQGAVYEQYF.

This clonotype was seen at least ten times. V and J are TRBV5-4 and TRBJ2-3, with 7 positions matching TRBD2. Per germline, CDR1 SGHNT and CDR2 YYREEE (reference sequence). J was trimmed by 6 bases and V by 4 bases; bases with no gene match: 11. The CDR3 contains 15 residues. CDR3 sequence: CASSPGTYGRDTQYF. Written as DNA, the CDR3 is TGTGCCAGCAGCCCAGGGACTTACGGGAGGGATACGCAGTATTTT.

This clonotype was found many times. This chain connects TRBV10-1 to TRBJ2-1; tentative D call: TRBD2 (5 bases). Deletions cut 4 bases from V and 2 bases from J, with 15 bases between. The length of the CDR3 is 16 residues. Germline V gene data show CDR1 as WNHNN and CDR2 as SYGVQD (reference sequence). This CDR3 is CASSGIARGTYNEQFF. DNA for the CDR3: TGCGCCAGCAGTGGGATAGCGAGAGGGACCTACAATGAGCAGTTCTTC.

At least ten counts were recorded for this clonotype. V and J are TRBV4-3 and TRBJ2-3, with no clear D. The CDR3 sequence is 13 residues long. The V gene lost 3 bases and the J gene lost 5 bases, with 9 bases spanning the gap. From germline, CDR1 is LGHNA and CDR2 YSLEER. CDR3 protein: CASSQRLIDTQYF. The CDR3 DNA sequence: TGCGCCAGCAGCCAGAGACTCATAGATACGCAGTATTTT.

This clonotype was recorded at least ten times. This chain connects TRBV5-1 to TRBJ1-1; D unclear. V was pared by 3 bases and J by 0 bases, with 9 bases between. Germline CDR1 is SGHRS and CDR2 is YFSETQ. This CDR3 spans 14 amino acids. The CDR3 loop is CASSSLQVNTEAFF. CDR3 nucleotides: TGCGCCAGCAGCTCCCTCCAGGTGAACACTGAAGCTTTCTTT.

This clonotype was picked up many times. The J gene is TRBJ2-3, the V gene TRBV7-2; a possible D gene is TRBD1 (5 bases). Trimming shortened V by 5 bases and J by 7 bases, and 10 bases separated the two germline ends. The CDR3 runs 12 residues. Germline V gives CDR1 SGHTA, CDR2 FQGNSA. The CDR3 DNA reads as TGTGCCAGCAGCCCAGGGTCAAATACGCAGTATTTT. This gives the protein CASSPGSNTQYF.

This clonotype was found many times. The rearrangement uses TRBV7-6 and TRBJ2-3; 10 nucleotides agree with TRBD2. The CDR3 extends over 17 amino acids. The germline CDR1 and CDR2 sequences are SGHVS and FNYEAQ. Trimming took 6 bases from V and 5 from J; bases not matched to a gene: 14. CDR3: CASSPSVSGGAIDTQYF. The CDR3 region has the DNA TGTGCCAGCAGTCCTAGCGTAAGCGGGGGGGCCATAGATACGCAGTATTTT.

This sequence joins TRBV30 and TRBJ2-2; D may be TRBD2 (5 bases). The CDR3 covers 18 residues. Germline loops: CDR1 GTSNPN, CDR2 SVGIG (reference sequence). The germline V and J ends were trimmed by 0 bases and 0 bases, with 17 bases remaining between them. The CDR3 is CAWSVLGIGSANTGELFF. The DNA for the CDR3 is TGTGCCTGGAGTGTACTAGGCATTGGGTCCGCGAACACCGGGGAGCTGTTTTTT.

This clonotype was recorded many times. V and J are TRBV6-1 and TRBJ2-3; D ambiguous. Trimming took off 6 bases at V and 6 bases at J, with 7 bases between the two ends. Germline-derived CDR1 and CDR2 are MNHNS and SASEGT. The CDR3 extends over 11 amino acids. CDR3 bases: TGTGCCAGCAGAGGTGGTGATACGCAGTATTTT. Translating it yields CASRGGDTQYF.

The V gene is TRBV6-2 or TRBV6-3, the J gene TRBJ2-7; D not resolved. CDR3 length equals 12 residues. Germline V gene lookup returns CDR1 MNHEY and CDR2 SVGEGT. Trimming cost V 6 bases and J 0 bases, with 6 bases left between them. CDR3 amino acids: CASRQSSYEQYF. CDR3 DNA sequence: TGTGCCAGCAGACAGAGCTCCTACGAGCAGTACTTC.

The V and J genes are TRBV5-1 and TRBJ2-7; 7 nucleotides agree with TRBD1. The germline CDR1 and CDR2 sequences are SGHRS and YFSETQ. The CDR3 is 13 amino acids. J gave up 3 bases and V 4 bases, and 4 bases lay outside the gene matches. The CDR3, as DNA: TGCGCCAGCAGCCCGGGACAGATCTACGAGCAGTACTTC. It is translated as CASSPGQIYEQYF.

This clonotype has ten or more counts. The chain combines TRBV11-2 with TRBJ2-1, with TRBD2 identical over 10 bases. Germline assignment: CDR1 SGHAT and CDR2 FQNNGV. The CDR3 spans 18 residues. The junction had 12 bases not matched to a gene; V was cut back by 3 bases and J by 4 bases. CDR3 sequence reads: CASSFSSRSGGRYNEQFF. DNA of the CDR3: TGTGCCAGCAGCTTTAGCTCTCGTAGCGGGGGGCGGTACAATGAGCAGTTCTTC.

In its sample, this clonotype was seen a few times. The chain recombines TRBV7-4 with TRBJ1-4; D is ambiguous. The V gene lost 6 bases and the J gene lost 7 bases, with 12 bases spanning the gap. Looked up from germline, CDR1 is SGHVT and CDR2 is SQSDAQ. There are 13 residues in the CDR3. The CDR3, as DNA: TGTGCCAGCAGTTACCGCAAAGTTGAAAAACTGTTTTTT. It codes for CASSYRKVEKLFF.

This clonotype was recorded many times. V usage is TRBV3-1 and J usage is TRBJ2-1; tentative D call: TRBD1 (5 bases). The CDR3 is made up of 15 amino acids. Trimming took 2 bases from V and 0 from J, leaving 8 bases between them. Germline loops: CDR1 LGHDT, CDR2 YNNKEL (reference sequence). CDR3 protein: CASSQQGSSYNEQFF. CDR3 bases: TGTGCCAGCAGCCAACAGGGAAGCTCCTACAATGAGCAGTTCTTC.

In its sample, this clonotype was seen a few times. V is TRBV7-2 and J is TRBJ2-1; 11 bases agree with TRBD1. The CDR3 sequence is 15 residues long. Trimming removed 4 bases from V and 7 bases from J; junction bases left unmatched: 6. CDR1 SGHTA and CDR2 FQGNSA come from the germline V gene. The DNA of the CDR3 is TGTGCCAGCAGCTCCCGGGACAGGGGGTTAAATGAGCAGTTCTTC. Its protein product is CASSSRDRGLNEQFF.

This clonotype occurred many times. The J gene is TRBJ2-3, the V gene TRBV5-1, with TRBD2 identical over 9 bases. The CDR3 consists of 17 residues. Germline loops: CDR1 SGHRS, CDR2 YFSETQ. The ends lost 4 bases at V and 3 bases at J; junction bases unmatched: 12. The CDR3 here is CASSPGPLAGDTDTQYF. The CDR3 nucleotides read TGCGCCAGCAGCCCGGGACCTTTAGCGGGAGATACAGATACGCAGTATTTT.

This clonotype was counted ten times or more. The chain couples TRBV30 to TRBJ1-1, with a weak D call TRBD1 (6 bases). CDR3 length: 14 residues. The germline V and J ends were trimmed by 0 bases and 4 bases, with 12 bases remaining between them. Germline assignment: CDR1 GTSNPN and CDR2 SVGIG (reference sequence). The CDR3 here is CAWSVWGAGTEAFF. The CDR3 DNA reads TGTGCCTGGAGTGTATGGGGGGCGGGCACTGAAGCTTTCTTT.

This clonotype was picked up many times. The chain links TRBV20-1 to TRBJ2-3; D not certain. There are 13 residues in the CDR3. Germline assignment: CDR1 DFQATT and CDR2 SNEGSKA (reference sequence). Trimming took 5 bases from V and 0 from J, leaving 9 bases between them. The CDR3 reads CSAQSDSTDTQYF. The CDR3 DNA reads TGCAGTGCTCAATCCGACAGCACAGATACGCAGTATTTT.

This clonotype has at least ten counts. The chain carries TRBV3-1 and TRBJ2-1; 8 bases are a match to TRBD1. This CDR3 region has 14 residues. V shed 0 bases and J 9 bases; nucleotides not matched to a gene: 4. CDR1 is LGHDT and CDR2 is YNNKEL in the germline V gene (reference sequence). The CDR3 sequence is CASSQDAGGREQFF. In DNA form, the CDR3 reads TGTGCCAGCAGCCAAGACGCAGGGGGCCGTGAGCAGTTCTTC.

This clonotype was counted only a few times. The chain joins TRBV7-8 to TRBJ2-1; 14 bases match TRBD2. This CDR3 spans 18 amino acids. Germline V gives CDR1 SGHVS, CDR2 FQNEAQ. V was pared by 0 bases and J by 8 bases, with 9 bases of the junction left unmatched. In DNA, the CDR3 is TGTGCCAGCAGCTTAGCCGGGACTAGCGGGAGTTGGCTCCATGAGCAGTTCTTC. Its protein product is CASSLAGTSGSWLHEQFF.